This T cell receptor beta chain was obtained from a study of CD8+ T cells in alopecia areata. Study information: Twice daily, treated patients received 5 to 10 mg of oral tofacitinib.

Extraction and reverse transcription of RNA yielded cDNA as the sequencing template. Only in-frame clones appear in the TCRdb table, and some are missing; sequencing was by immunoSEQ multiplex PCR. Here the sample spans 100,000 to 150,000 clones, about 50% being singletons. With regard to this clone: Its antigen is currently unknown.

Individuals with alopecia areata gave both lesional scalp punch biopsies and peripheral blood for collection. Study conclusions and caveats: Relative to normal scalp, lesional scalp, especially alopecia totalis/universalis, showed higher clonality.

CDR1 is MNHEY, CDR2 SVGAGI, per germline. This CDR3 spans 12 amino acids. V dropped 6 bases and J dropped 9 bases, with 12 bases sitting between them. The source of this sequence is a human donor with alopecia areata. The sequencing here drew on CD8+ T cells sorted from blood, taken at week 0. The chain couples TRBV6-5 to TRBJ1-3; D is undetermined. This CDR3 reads CASRDGGGTIYF. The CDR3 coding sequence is TGTGCCAGCAGAGACGGTGGAGGCACCATATATTTT.